Below are 2 T cell receptor beta chains sequenced from a single sample in a study of read filtering for tumor transcriptome and immune sequencing. From 300 to 450 ng of RNA, a library with molecular barcoded alpha/delta and beta/gamma adaptors was made. TCRdb ran MiXCR on the reads and lists one entry per CDR3 protein. The sample comprises under 40,000 distinct CDR3 sequences, 12% to 15% of which are singletons, and roughly 18% rests with the top ten. Sequences were obtained from a population of CD138-negative cells sorted from bone marrow. These receptors were collected from a donor aged 40 or older with multiple myeloma.

In this sample, this clonotype turned up many times. This may be a read error: a much more frequent sequence differs by one nucleotide. The CDR3 region has the DNA TGCGCCAGCAGGGGACAGAGTCTAAGCAATGGGCAGTTCTTC. Its translation is CASRGQSLSNGQFF. The chain carries TRBV10-2 and TRBJ2-1; the match to TRBD1 covers 7 bases. Germline lookup yields CDR1 WSHSY and CDR2 SAAADI. The CDR3 runs 14 residues.

On this clonotype itself: Possible read error: a much larger clone is one base away. The V and J genes are TRBV19 and TRBJ2-1; TRBD1 is a possible D gene (6 bases). V was pared by 6 bases and J by 8 bases, with 11 bases between. Per the germline V gene, CDR1 is LNHDA and CDR2 is SQIVND (reference sequence). This CDR3 is built from 12 residues. The CDR3: CASSSTGDEQFF. Here the CDR3 DNA reads TGTGCCAGTAGCTCGACAGGAGATGAGCAGTTCTTC.